This TCR beta chain was identified during a study of blood T cell repertoires in COVID-19. Study-level background: There were acute and convalescent COVID-19 samples, and they came from the United States, Italy and Spain.

Sequenced by immunoSEQ multiplex PCR; TCRdb stores in-frame clones only, minus some. Of 43,000 or so clones listed, around nine tenths are singletons. CDR3 length equals 13 residues. Germline values: CDR1 SGHRS, CDR2 YFSETQ. Trimming left V 0 bases short and J 7 bases short, with 10 bases between. The chain carries TRBV5-1 and TRBJ1-2; D is possibly TRBD1 (5 bases). The TCR originated in a man in his 60s with active or convalescent COVID-19. Sequenced material: peripheral blood. CDR3 DNA: TGCGCCAGCAGCTTGGAAGGGGCTGCTGGCTACACCTTC. Translation: CASSLEGAAGYTF. Drawing the rest from reference TRBV5-1 and TRBJ1-2, the complete variable domain is KAGVTQTPRYLIKTRGQQVTLSCSPISGHRSVSWYQQTPGQGLQFLFEYFSETQRNKGNFPGRFSGRQFSNSRSEMNVSTLELGDSALYLCASSLEGAAGYTFGSGTRLTVV.